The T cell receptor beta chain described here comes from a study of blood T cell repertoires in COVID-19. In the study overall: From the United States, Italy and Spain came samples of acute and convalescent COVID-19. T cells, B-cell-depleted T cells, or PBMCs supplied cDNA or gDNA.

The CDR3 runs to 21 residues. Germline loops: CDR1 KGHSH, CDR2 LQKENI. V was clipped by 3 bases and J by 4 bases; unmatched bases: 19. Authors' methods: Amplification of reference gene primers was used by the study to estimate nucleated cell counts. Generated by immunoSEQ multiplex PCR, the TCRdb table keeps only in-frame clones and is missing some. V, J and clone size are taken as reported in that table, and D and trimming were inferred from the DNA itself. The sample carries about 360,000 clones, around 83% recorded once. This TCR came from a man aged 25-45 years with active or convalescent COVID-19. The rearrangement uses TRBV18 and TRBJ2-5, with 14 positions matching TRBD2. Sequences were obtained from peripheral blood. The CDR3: CASSPRIPQGLAGVVRETQYF. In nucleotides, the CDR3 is TGTGCCAGCTCACCTCGCATCCCGCAGGGACTAGCGGGAGTAGTAAGAGAGACCCAGTACTTC.